The 2 T cell receptor beta chains below all came from one sample that was sequenced in a study of Ad26.COV2.S vaccination and SARS-CoV-2 variants. Using immunoSEQ multiplex PCR, the repertoire was profiled, and TCRdb retains in-frame clones only, with some absent. The sample carries 430,000 or so clones, roughly nine tenths recorded once. The treatment here: roughly 18 received Ad26.COV2.S at low or high dose, single or two shots; about 5 received placebo; per-sample allocation not given. Day 63 after the first injection of vaccine or placebo was the sampling time. The sample was peripheral blood, taken in a trial of Ad26.COV2.S vaccine versus placebo. The receptors were sampled from a person aged 18 to 65 who received the Ad26.COV2.S COVID-19 vaccine or a placebo.

The V gene is TRBV5-1, the J gene TRBJ1-2, with D possibly TRBD1 on 6 matching bases. Per germline, CDR1 SGHRS and CDR2 YFSETQ. The length of the CDR3 is 14 residues. The V end was cut by 4 bases, the J end by 5 bases, with 15 bases between. The CDR3 DNA is TGCGCCAGCAGCCGCCCGGACAGTGATTATGGCTACACCTTC. Its protein is CASSRPDSDYGYTF.

The CDR3 sequence is CASSPVGSGGWDEKLFF. CDR3 sequence (DNA): TGTGCCAGCAGTCCGGTTGGGAGCGGGGGTTGGGATGAAAAACTGTTTTTT. The V and J genes are TRBV28 and TRBJ1-4; tentative D call: TRBD1 (5 bases). V shed 5 bases and J shed 6 bases, with 22 bases lying between them. Germline values: CDR1 MDHEN, CDR2 SYDVKM. The CDR3 length is 17 residues.